The sample holds one count of the clone carrying this TCR beta chain. Antigen specificity is unknown. Vbeta (60) and Jbeta (13) primers were used in the PCR. Repertoires were generated with immunoSEQ multiplex PCR, while TCRdb's copy carries only in-frame clones and drops some. This table holds over 150,000 clones, about four fifths found once. The data originate from a study of cytomegalovirus exposure and HLA in healthy donors. This CDR3 comprises 17 residues. Between the trimmed V and J ends, which lost 0 bases and 0 bases, there was a span of 12 bases. CDR1 and CDR2 (germline): LGHNA, YSLEER. Whole-study findings and limits: Judged likely to be a sequencing artifact was a cluster of highly shared sequence variants. A prior analysis recorded that most TCR beta V segments were productive about 90% or about 30% of the time. Reports described diagnosis of cytomegalovirus status by the classifier as highly specific and sensitive.

Sequencing was performed on PBMCs. This TCR was sampled from a young man in good health and CMV-seropositive. The V and J genes are TRBV4-3 and TRBJ1-3; perhaps TRBD1 as D (6 bases). The CDR3 DNA sequence: TGCGCCAGCAGCCAAGATATGGGGGCCGGCTCTGGAAACACCATATATTTT. It translates to CASSQDMGAGSGNTIYF.